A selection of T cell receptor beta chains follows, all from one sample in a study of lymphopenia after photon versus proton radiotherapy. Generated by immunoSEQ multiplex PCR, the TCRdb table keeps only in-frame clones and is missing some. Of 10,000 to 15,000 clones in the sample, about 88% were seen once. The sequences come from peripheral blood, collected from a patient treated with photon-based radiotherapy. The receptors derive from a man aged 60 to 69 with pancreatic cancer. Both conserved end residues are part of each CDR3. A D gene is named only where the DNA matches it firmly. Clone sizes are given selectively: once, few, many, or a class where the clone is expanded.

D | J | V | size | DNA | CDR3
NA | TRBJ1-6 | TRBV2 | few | TGTGCCAGCTTAGGGGTCTTGGGTTCACCCCTCCACTTT | CASLGVLGSPLHF
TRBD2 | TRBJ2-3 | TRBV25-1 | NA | TGTGCCAGCAGTCTCCTACCGGGGGGGCGCACAGATACGCAGTATTTT | CASSLLPGGRTDTQYF
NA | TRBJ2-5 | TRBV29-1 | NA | TGCAGCGGAGGGGGTAGAGGCGGCGAGACCCAGTACTTC | CSGGGRGGETQYF
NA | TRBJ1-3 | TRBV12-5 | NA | TGTGCTAGTCAGGCAGGGCAAGTCGCTGGAAACACCATATATTTT | CASQAGQVAGNTIYF
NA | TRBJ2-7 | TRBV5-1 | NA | TGCGCCAGCAGGCGGGCCGGCTCCTACGAGCAGTACTTC | CASRRAGSYEQYF
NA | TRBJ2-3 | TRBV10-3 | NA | TGTGCCATCAGTTCCACGGCGGATACGCAGTATTTT | CAISSTADTQYF
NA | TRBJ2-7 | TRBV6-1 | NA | TGTGCCAGCACCTTGACAGGTAGCTCCTACGAGCAGTACTTC | CASTLTGSSYEQYF
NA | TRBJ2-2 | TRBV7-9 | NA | TGTGCCAGCAACCCCGCAGCTTGGGCCGGGGAGCTGTTTTTT | CASNPAAWAGELFF
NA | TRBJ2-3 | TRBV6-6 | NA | TGTGCCAGCAGTTACACCGTCACAGATACGCAGTATTTT | CASSYTVTDTQYF
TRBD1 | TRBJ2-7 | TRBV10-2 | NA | TGCGCCAGCAGTGAGTCGAGGACAGGGAGGGAGCAGTACTTC | CASSESRTGREQYF
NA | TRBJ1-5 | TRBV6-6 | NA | TGTGCCAGCAGTTATTCGGGAGATCAGCCCCAGCATTTT | CASSYSGDQPQHF
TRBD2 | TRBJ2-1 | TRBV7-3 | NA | TGTGCCAGCAGCCCTGGACTAGCGGGGGGGAGTGAGCAGTTCTTC | CASSPGLAGGSEQFF
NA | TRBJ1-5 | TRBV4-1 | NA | TGCGCCAGCAGCCTTTACCGGGGGGATCAGCCCCAGCATTTT | CASSLYRGDQPQHF
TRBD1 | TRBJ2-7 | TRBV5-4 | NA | TGTGCCAGCAGCGTCGGGACAGAGCCCTACGAGCAGTACTTC | CASSVGTEPYEQYF
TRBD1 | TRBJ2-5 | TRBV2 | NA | TGTGCCAGCACTCACCACCGGGACAGAAAAGAGACCCAGTACTTC | CASTHHRDRKETQYF
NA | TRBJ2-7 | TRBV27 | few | TGTGCCAGCAGTTTATATTCGGGCCGGTCCTACGAGCAGTACTTC | CASSLYSGRSYEQYF
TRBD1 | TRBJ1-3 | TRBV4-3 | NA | TGCGCCAGCAGCCAAGGACAGGGCACCGCTGGAAACACCATATATTTT | CASSQGQGTAGNTIYF
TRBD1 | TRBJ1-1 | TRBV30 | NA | TGTGCCTGGAGTCTCTTTGGGGGACAGGGGCGACGGATTGAAGCTTTCTTT | CAWSLFGGQGRRIEAFF
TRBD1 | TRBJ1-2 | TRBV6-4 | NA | TGTGCCAGCAGGAACGGACAGGGCGAAGGCTACACCTTC | CASRNGQGEGYTF
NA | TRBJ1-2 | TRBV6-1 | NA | TGTGCCAGCAGTGACTACAGCTCAGACTATGGCTACACCTTC | CASSDYSSDYGYTF